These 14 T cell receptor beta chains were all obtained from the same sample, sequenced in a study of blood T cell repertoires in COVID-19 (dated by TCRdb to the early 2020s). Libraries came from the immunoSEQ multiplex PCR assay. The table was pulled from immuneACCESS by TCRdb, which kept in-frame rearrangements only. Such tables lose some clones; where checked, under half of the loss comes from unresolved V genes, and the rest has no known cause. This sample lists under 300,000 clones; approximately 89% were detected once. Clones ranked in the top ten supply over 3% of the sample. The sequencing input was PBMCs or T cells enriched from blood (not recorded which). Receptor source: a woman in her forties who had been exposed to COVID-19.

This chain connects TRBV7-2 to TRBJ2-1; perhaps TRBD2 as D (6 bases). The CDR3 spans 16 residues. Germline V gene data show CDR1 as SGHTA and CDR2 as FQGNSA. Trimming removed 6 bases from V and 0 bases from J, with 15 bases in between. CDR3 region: CASSSGDLSSYNEQFF. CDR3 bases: TGTGCCAGCAGTTCCGGGGACTTAAGCTCCTACAATGAGCAGTTCTTC.

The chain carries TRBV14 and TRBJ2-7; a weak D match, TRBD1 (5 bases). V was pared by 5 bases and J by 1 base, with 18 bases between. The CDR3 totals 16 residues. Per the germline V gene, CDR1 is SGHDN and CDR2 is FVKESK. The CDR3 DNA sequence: TGTGCCAGCAGCGCAGGGCTACGAGTGGGGTCCTACGAGCAGTACTTC. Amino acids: CASSAGLRVGSYEQYF.

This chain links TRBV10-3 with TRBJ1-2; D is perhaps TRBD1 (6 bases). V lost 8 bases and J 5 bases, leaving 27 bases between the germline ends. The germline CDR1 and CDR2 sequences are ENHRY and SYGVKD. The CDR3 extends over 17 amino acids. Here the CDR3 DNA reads TGTGCCATCTTAGACGGGCCCAAACCAAAGGGGGGGTATGGCTACACCTTC. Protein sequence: CAILDGPKPKGGYGYTF.

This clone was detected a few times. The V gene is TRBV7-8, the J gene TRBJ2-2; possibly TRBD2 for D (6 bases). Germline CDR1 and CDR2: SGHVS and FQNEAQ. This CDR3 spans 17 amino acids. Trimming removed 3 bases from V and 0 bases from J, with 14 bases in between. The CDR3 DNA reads TGTGCCAGCAGCTTTCCCCGGGACTCAACGAACACCGGGGAGCTGTTTTTT. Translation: CASSFPRDSTNTGELFF.

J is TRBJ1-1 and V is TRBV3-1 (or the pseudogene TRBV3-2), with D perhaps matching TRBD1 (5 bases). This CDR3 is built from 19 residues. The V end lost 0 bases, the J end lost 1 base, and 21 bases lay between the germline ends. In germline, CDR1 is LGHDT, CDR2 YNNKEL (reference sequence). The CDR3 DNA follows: TGTGCCAGCAGCCAAGATCGGCCGACAGCTAGTTATCGGAACACTGAAGCTTTCTTT. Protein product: CASSQDRPTASYRNTEAFF.

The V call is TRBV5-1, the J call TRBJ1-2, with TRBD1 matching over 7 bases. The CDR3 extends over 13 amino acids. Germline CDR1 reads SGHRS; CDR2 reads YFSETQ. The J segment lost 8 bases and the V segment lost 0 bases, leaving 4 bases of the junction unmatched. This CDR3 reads CASSLALGGGYTF. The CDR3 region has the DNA TGCGCCAGCAGCTTGGCCCTAGGGGGCGGCTACACCTTC.

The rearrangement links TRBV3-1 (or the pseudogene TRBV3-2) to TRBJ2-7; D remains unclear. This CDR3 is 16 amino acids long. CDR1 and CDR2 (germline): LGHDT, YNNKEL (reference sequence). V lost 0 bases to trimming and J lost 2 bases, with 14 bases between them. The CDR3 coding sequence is TGTGCCAGCAGCCAAGAAGTATTTGAGCCAACCTACGAGCAGTACTTC. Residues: CASSQEVFEPTYEQYF.

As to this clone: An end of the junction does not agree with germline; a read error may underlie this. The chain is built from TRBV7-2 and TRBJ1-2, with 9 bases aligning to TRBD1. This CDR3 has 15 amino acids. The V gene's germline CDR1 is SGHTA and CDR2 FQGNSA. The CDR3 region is CASSLESGTGYGYTF. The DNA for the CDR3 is TGTGCCAGCAGCTTAGAATCAGGGACAGGGTATGGTTACACCTTC.

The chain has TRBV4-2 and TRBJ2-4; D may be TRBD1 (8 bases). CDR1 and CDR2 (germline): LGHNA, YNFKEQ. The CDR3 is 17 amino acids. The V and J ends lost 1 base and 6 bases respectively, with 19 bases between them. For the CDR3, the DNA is TGTGCCAGCAGCCAAGGACTCAGGGGGCGCGGGAGAAACATTCAGTACTTC. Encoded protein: CASSQGLRGRGRNIQYF.

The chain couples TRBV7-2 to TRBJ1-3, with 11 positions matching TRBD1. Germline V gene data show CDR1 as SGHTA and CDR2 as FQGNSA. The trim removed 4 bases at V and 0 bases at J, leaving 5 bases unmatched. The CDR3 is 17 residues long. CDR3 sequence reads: CASSSGQGANSGNTIYF. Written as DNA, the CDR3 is TGTGCCAGCAGCTCCGGACAGGGGGCCAACTCTGGAAACACCATATATTTT.

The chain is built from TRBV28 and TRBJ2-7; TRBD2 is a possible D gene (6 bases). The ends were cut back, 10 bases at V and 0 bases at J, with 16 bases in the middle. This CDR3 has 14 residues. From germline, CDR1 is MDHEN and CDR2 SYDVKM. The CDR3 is CATWEETSSYEQYF. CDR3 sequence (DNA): TGTGCCACCTGGGAGGAGACAAGCTCCTACGAGCAGTACTTC.

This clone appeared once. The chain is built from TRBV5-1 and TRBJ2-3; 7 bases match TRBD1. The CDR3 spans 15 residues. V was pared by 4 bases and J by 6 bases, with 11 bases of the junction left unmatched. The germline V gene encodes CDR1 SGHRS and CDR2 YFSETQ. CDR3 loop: CASSQQGTRQDTQYF. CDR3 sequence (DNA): TGCGCCAGCAGCCAACAGGGGACCCGACAGGATACGCAGTATTTT. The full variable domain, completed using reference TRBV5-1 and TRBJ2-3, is KAGVTQTPRYLIKTRGQQVTLSCSPISGHRSVSWYQQTPGQGLQFLFEYFSETQRNKGNFPGRFSGRQFSNSRSEMNVSTLELGDSALYLCASSQQGTRQDTQYFGPGTRLTVL.

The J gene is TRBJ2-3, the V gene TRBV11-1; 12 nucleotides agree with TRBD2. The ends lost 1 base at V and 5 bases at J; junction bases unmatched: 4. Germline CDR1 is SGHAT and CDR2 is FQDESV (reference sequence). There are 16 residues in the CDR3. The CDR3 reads CASSLGLAGGIDTQYF. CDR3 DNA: TGTGCCAGCAGCTTAGGGCTAGCGGGGGGGATAGATACGCAGTATTTT.

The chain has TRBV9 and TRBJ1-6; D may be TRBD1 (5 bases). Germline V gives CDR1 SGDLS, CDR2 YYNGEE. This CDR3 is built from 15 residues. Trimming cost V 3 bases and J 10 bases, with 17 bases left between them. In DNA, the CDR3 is TGTGCCAGCAGCGCGTTAGGGGATCTCACCTCACCCCTCCACTTT. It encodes CASSALGDLTSPLHF.